The rows below give T cell receptor beta chains drawn from one sample of a study of blood T cell repertoires in COVID-19. Measured with immunoSEQ multiplex PCR; TCRdb has only the in-frame clones, and not every one. The data hold about 270,000 clones, with approximately 90% observed a single time. Sequencing input: PBMCs or T cells enriched from blood (not recorded which). The source is a middle-aged man who had been exposed to COVID-19. CDR3s include the opening cysteine and the closing phenylalanine or tryptophan. A D gene is named only where the DNA matches it firmly. Clone sizes are given selectively: once, few, many, or a class where the clone is expanded.

V	D	size	J	DNA	CDR3
TRBV19	NA	NA	TRBJ2-2	TGTGCCAGTAGTATAGCCGTATACACCGGGGAGCTGTTTTTT	CASSIAVYTGELFF
TRBV7-2	NA	once	TRBJ2-7	TGTGCCAGCAGCTTAGAGGGGGTAGCCTACGAGCAGTACTTC	CASSLEGVAYEQYF
TRBV15	NA	NA	TRBJ2-2	TGTGCCACCAGCAGAGATTTCGGGTCTGGCGAGTATGGCGGGGAGCTGTTTTTT	CATSRDFGSGEYGGELFF
TRBV28	NA	once	TRBJ2-7	TGTGCCAGCAGCCAGGGGGAGGACGAGCAGTACTTC	CASSQGEDEQYF
TRBV19	TRBD2	NA	TRBJ2-1	TGTGCCAGTAGTAATCTAGCGGACTACAATGAGCAGTTCTTC	CASSNLADYNEQFF
TRBV30	NA	NA	TRBJ1-2	TGTGCCTCCAACCACGGGACTCCATACGGCTACACCTTC	CASNHGTPYGYTF
TRBV4-1	NA	NA	TRBJ2-1	TGCGCCAGCAGCCAACAAGCATGGGGGGACAATGAGCAGTTCTTC	CASSQQAWGDNEQFF
TRBV30	NA	NA	TRBJ1-6	TGTGCCTGGAGCATTCTCGGTAATTCACCCCTCCACTTT	CAWSILGNSPLHF
TRBV3-1/TRBV3-2	TRBD1	NA	TRBJ1-1	TGTGCCAGCAGCCAAGAGGGGGCGACAGGGACCTCATGGGGCACTGAAGCTTTCTTT	CASSQEGATGTSWGTEAFF
TRBV19	NA	NA	TRBJ1-6	TGTGCCAGTAGCTCCTGGACAAGAACCGATAATTCACCCCTCCACTTT	CASSSWTRTDNSPLHF
TRBV15	NA	NA	TRBJ1-3	TGTGCCACCAGCAGGACGACGGAACTAAGCTCTGGAAACACCATATATTTT	CATSRTTELSSGNTIYF
TRBV7-2	TRBD1	NA	TRBJ2-5	TGTGCCAGCAGCGCCGACAGGGGTGTGGAGACCCAGTACTTC	CASSADRGVETQYF
TRBV4-1	NA	NA	TRBJ1-1	TGCGCCAGCAACATCGCGGACAACCTTGGAACTGAAGCTTTCTTT	CASNIADNLGTEAFF
TRBV4-1	NA	NA	TRBJ2-7	TGCGCCAGCAGCCAAGATCAGGACATCCGTTCCTACGAGCAGTACTTC	CASSQDQDIRSYEQYF
TRBV11-3	TRBD2	NA	TRBJ2-7	TGTGCCAGCAGCTCTAGCGGGGTGGCCTACGAGCAGTACTTC	CASSSSGVAYEQYF
TRBV11-2	NA	NA	TRBJ2-7	TGTGCCAGCAGCCCAGGGCATTCCTACGAGCAGTACTTC	CASSPGHSYEQYF
TRBV5-1	NA	NA	TRBJ2-3	TGCGCCAGCAGCTTGGGATCCAGCGCAGATACGCAGTATTTT	CASSLGSSADTQYF
TRBV6-4	TRBD1	once	TRBJ1-1	TGTGCCAGCAAAACAGGGGGCTTGAGTACTGAAGCTTTCTTT	CASKTGGLSTEAFF
TRBV6-5	NA	few	TRBJ2-5	TGTGCCAGCACTATGCTAGTGGACAGCCAAGAGACCCAGTACTTC	CASTMLVDSQETQYF
TRBV28	TRBD2	few	TRBJ2-7	TGTGCCAGCAGGCTCACTAGCGGGAGGATATACGAGCAGTACTTC	CASRLTSGRIYEQYF
TRBV11-2	TRBD2	NA	TRBJ2-3	TGTGCCAGCAGCTCCTCCCTTAGCGGGAGGAGCACAGATACGCAGTATTTT	CASSSSLSGRSTDTQYF
TRBV5-4	NA	NA	TRBJ2-7	TGTGCCAGCAGCTCCAGGTCCAGCTCCTACGAGCAGTACTTC	CASSSRSSSYEQYF
TRBV6-5	TRBD2	NA	TRBJ2-7	TGTGCCAGCAGTTACATGACTAGCGGGACAACCTACGAGCAGTACTTC	CASSYMTSGTTYEQYF
TRBV3-1/TRBV3-2	TRBD1	once	TRBJ1-1	TGTGCCAGCAGCCAACCGCCGGGACAGGGGGCTGAGCCCGACATAAACACTGAAGCTTTCTTT	CASSQPPGQGAEPDINTEAFF
TRBV27	TRBD1	NA	TRBJ1-4	TGTGCCAGCAGTTCGACAGGGGGCTCAGACAAACTGTTTTTT	CASSSTGGSDKLFF
TRBV11-2	TRBD2	NA	TRBJ2-1	TGTGCCAGCAGCTCTTGGGGACTAGCGGGAGTCCCTCTCTACAATGAGCAGTTCTTC	CASSSWGLAGVPLYNEQFF
TRBV3-1/TRBV3-2	TRBD2	NA	TRBJ2-1	TGTGCCAGCAGCCAAGGTAGCGGGAGTTTGTACAATGAGCAGTTCTTC	CASSQGSGSLYNEQFF
TRBV5-1	TRBD1	NA	TRBJ1-1	TGCGCCAGCAGCACCGGACAGGGGGGTGGAACTGAAGCTTTCTTT	CASSTGQGGGTEAFF
TRBV18	NA	NA	TRBJ1-1	TGTGCCAGCTCTCCCGGTGGACTCACTGAAGCTTTCTTT	CASSPGGLTEAFF
TRBV6-4	NA	NA	TRBJ1-1	TGTGCCAGCAGGACGGGGAGGGTAAACACTGAAGCTTTCTTT	CASRTGRVNTEAFF
TRBV19	TRBD2	NA	TRBJ2-7	TGTGCCAGTAGTATGGTCCTAGCGGGGACGTACGAGCAGTACTTC	CASSMVLAGTYEQYF
TRBV7-3	TRBD2	NA	TRBJ2-3	TGTGCCAGCAGCCTCGCCGCAGCGGGAGTAGATACGCAGTATTTT	CASSLAAAGVDTQYF
TRBV14	TRBD1	NA	TRBJ1-1	TGTGCCAGCAGCGGACAGGGTCTGCGGAACACTGAAGCTTTCTTT	CASSGQGLRNTEAFF
TRBV28	TRBD1	once	TRBJ2-7	TGTGCCAGCAGTCTCAAGGGGGCGTACGAGCAGTACTTC	CASSLKGAYEQYF
TRBV24-1	TRBD1	NA	TRBJ1-2	TGTGCCACCAGTGACTCCGGGACAGGGCGATCGCGCTATGGCTACACCTTC	CATSDSGTGRSRYGYTF
TRBV5-1	TRBD2	NA	TRBJ2-2	TGCGCCAGCAGCTGGGGACTAGCGGGAGATGGCACCGGGGAGCTGTTTTTT	CASSWGLAGDGTGELFF
TRBV29-1	TRBD2	NA	TRBJ2-1	TGCAGCGTTGAGGTCCCTGACGGGAGGGCCTACAATGAGCAGTTCTTC	CSVEVPDGRAYNEQFF
TRBV20-1	NA	NA	TRBJ2-1	TGCAGTGCTAGTTTGACTTCACCACTCTCCTACAATGAGCAGTTCTTC	CSASLTSPLSYNEQFF